Presented here are 16 T cell receptor beta chains from one specimen sequenced in a study of T cell responses to AZD1222 COVID-19 vaccine. Only in-frame clones appear in the TCRdb table, and some are missing; sequencing was by immunoSEQ multiplex PCR. The sample yields 45,000 to 60,000 clones, 87% seen once. The sequenced sample was peripheral blood, obtained on day 0 of AZD1222 vaccination. The receptors were gathered from an adult in good health.

J is TRBJ1-6 and V is TRBV30; D may be TRBD1 (5 bases). The CDR3 covers 15 residues. Trimming removed 4 bases from V and 4 bases from J, with 14 bases in between. Looked up from germline, CDR1 is GTSNPN and CDR2 is SVGIG (reference sequence). CDR3 amino acids: CAWTTRGEYNSPLHF. The CDR3 DNA is TGTGCCTGGACCACTAGGGGAGAATATAATTCACCCCTCCACTTT. The whole variable domain, filled in from reference TRBV30 and TRBJ1-6, reads SQTIHQWPATLVQPVGSPLSLECTVEGTSNPNLYWYRQAAGRGLQLLFYSVGIGQISSEVPQNLSASRPQDRQFILSSKKLLLSDSGFYLCAWTTRGEYNSPLHFGNGTRLTVT.

J is TRBJ2-1 and V is TRBV3-1 (or the pseudogene TRBV3-2); D call uncertain. Germline values: CDR1 LGHDT, CDR2 YNNKEL (reference sequence). The germline V and J ends were trimmed by 0 bases and 10 bases, with 10 bases remaining between them. CDR3 length: 13 residues. CDR3 sequence: CASSQEGGGEQFF. CDR3 DNA: TGTGCCAGCAGCCAAGAGGGTGGCGGAGAGCAGTTCTTC.

The rearrangement joins TRBV28 to TRBJ2-5; 7 bases line up with TRBD1. Losses at the gene ends were 2 bases for V and 5 bases for J; bases not matched to a gene: 5. The CDR3 is 14 residues long. The germline V gene has CDR1 MDHEN and CDR2 SYDVKM. CDR3 residues: CASSLRGREETQYF. CDR3 DNA: TGTGCCAGCAGTTTAAGGGGGCGAGAGGAGACCCAGTACTTC. Full variable domain (remainder filled in from reference TRBV28 and TRBJ2-5): DVKVTQSSRYLVKRTGEKVFLECVQDMDHENMFWYRQDPGLGLRLIYFSYDVKMKEKGDIPEGYSVSREKKERFSLILESASTNQTSMYLCASSLRGREETQYFGPGTRLLVL.

The gene calls are TRBV24-1 and TRBJ2-7, with 10 bases identical to TRBD1. Unmatched junction bases numbered 6, after V lost 4 bases and J lost 7 bases. Germline V gene lookup returns CDR1 KGHDR and CDR2 SFDVKD. This CDR3 is built from 14 residues. CDR3 loop: CATSDSGQGREQYF. In DNA form, the CDR3 reads TGTGCCACCAGTGACTCGGGACAGGGGAGGGAGCAGTACTTC.

V gene TRBV30 combines with J gene TRBJ2-7; D perhaps matches TRBD2 (6 bases). CDR1 is GTSNPN and CDR2 is SVGIG in the germline V gene (reference sequence). V lost 3 bases, J lost 5 bases, and 17 bases lay in between. This CDR3 spans 14 amino acids. The CDR3 sequence: CAWSLGGGDHEQYF. The CDR3 region has the DNA TGTGCCTGGAGCCTCGGGGGTGGTGACCACGAGCAGTACTTC.

V is TRBV7-2 and J is TRBJ2-1; 8 positions match TRBD1. The germline V gene encodes CDR1 SGHTA and CDR2 FQGNSA. The CDR3 is 15 amino acids. V shed 4 bases, J shed 4 bases, and the junction held 6 bases outside the gene matches. The CDR3: CASSSQGVLYNEQFF. Written as DNA, the CDR3 is TGTGCCAGCAGCTCACAGGGGGTCCTGTACAATGAGCAGTTCTTC.

The chain couples TRBV18 to TRBJ1-4; D is ambiguous. Per the germline V gene, CDR1 is KGHSH and CDR2 is LQKENI. With 2 bases removed from V and 3 bases from J, the gap between germline ends came to 13 bases. The CDR3 has 16 amino acids. The CDR3 sequence is CASSPGISFSNEKLFF. Written as DNA, the CDR3 is TGTGCCAGCTCACCAGGCATCTCATTCTCTAATGAAAAACTGTTTTTT.

This rearrangement joins TRBV7-8 to TRBJ2-3; 7 nucleotides line up with TRBD1. The J segment lost 2 bases and the V segment lost 1 base, leaving 3 bases of the junction unmatched. The CDR3 runs 15 residues. From germline, CDR1 is SGHVS and CDR2 FQNEAQ. CDR3 DNA sequence: TGTGCCAGCAGCTTAGAACAGGGGCCCACAGATACGCAGTATTTT. Its translation: CASSLEQGPTDTQYF.

The chain uses TRBV7-3 and TRBJ1-6; 8 bases are a match to TRBD1. The trim removed 5 bases at V and 8 bases at J, leaving 8 bases unmatched. Germline CDR1 is SGHTA and CDR2 is FQGTGA. This CDR3 region has 15 residues. The CDR3 nucleotides read TGTGCCAGCAGCGTTACAGGGGGAGGATATTCACCCCTCCACTTT. Translating gives CASSVTGGGYSPLHF.

The gene calls are TRBV19 and TRBJ1-2, with D tentatively TRBD1 (5 bases). CDR3 length: 15 residues. Trimming took 6 bases from V and 1 from J, leaving 15 bases between them. Germline assignment: CDR1 LNHDA and CDR2 SQIVND (reference sequence). As DNA, the CDR3 is TGTGCCAGTAGATCGACATGGGGGGATAACTATGGCTACACCTTC. Its protein product is CASRSTWGDNYGYTF.

This chain uses TRBV6-5 with TRBJ1-2; D possibly corresponds to TRBD1 (5 bases). Germline V gene data show CDR1 as MNHEY and CDR2 as SVGAGI. The CDR3 consists of 13 residues. V was cut by 7 bases and J by 2 bases, with 11 bases left in between. Written as DNA, the CDR3 is TGTGCCAGCACCATGGGACCGAACTATGGCTACACCTTC. It translates to CASTMGPNYGYTF.

V usage is TRBV6-5 and J usage is TRBJ2-7; 8 nucleotides align to TRBD2. CDR3 length: 14 amino acids. V gave up 4 bases and J gave up 4 bases; unmatched junction bases: 6. Germline CDR1 is MNHEY and CDR2 is SVGAGI. CDR3 DNA sequence: TGTGCCAGCAGTTCGGGACTAGAGAGGTACGAGCAGTACTTC. As protein: CASSSGLERYEQYF.

V is TRBV13 and J is TRBJ2-7; the D gene could be TRBD1 or TRBD2 (6 bases each). CDR3 size: 13 residues. The ends were cut back, 7 bases at V and 8 bases at J, with 18 bases in the middle. CDR1 is PRHDT and CDR2 is FYEKMQ in the germline V gene (reference sequence). CDR3 sequence reads: CASTAQQGLKQYF. The CDR3 nucleotides are TGTGCCAGCACGGCTCAACAGGGACTGAAGCAGTACTTC.

V and J are TRBV10-3 and TRBJ1-4, with D tentatively TRBD1 (5 bases). Trimming removed 3 bases at V and 7 bases at J, with 15 bases between. Germline loops: CDR1 ENHRY, CDR2 SYGVKD. The CDR3 is made up of 15 amino acids. In nucleotides, the CDR3 is TGTGCCATCAGTGATTCCGGGACCTCGGGTGAAAAACTGTTTTTT. This encodes CAISDSGTSGEKLFF.

The chain is built from TRBV7-9 and TRBJ2-7; 9 bases fit TRBD2. This CDR3 has 15 amino acids. Per the germline V gene, CDR1 is SEHNR and CDR2 is FQNEAQ (reference sequence). Trimming removed 5 bases from V and 3 bases from J; junction bases left unmatched: 8. The CDR3 region has the DNA TGTGCCAGCAGCCGCGGGGGGGCGGCGGGCTACGAGCAGTACTTC. Translating it yields CASSRGGAAGYEQYF.

The V and J genes are TRBV6-5 and TRBJ2-3; TRBD2 matches at 9 bases. This CDR3 comprises 15 residues. J was trimmed by 2 bases and V by 6 bases; bases with no gene match: 6. Germline V gene lookup returns CDR1 MNHEY and CDR2 SVGAGI. The CDR3 sequence: CASSLAGPHTDTQYF. The CDR3 bases are TGTGCCAGCAGCCTAGCGGGGCCCCACACAGATACGCAGTATTTT.